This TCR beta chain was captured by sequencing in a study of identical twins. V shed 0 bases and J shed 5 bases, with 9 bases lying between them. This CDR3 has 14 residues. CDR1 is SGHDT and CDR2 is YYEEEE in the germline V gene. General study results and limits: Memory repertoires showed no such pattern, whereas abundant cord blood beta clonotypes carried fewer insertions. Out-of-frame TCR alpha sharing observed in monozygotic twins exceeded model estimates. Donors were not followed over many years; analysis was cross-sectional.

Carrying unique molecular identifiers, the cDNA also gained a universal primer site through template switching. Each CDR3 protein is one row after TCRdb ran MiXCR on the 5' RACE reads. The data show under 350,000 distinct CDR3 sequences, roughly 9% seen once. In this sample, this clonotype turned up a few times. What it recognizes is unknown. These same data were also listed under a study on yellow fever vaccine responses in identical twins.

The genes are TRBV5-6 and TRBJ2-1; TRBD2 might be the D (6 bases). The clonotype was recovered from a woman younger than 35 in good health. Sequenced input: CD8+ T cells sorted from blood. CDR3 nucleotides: TGTGCCAGCAGCTTGGCGGGACTCAACAATGAGCAGTTCTTC. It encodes CASSLAGLNNEQFF.